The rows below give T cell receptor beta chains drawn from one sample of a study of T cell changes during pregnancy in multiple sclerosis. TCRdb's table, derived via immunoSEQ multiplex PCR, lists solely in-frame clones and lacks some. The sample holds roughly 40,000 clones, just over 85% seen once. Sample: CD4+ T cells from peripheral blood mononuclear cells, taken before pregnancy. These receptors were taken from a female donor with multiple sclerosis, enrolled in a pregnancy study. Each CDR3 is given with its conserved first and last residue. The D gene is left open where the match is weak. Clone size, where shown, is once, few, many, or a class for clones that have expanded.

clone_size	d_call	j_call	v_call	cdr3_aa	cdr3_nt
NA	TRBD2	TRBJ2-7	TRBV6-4	CASSNWTSGRKCYEQYF	TGTGCCAGCAGTAACTGGACTAGCGGGAGGAAATGCTACGAGCAGTACTTC
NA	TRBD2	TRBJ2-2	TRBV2	CASRPLARNTGELFF	TGTGCCAGCAGACCACTAGCGCGGAACACCGGGGAGCTGTTTTTT
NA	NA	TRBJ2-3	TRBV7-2	CASSTRRATDTQYF	TGTGCCAGCAGCACCCGCAGGGCCACAGATACGCAGTATTTT
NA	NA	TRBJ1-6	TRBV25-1	CASSEEQGSPLHF	TGTGCCAGCAGTGAGGAACAGGGTTCACCCCTCCACTTT
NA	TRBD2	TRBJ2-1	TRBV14	CASSQDLGLTNEQFF	TGTGCCAGCAGCCAAGATCTGGGACTAACCAATGAGCAGTTCTTC
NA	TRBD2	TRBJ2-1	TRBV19	CASSIVRTSGNEQFF	TGTGCCAGTAGTATCGTCCGGACTAGCGGGAATGAGCAGTTCTTC
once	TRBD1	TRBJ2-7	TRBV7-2	CASSANRDSYEQYF	TGTGCCAGCAGCGCCAACCGGGACAGCTACGAGCAGTACTTC
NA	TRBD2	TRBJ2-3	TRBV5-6	CASSLTSGRGDTQYF	TGTGCCAGCAGCCTGACTAGCGGGAGAGGAGATACGCAGTATTTT
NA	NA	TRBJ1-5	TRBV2	CASRSRQVNQPQHF	TGTGCCAGCAGGAGTCGACAGGTAAATCAGCCCCAGCATTTT
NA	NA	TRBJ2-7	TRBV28	CASSPVSVSYEQYF	TGTGCCAGCAGTCCGGTAAGCGTGTCCTACGAGCAGTACTTC
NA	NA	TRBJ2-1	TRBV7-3	CASSLTAAYNEQFF	TGTGCCAGCAGCTTAACGGCGGCGTACAATGAGCAGTTCTTC
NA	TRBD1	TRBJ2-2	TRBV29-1	CSALSGRGMNTGELFF	TGCAGCGCCCTCTCGGGCAGGGGGATGAACACCGGGGAGCTGTTTTTT
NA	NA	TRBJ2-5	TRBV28	CASSFQYQETQYF	TGTGCCAGCAGTTTCCAGTACCAAGAGACCCAGTACTTC
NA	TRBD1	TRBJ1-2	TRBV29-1	CSVEGQEPEGYTF	TGCAGCGTTGAGGGACAGGAGCCGGAGGGCTACACCTTC
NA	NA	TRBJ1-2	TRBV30	CAWSLGDYGYTF	TGTGCCTGGAGTCTAGGTGACTATGGCTACACCTTC
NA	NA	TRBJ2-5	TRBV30	CAWSNSQETQYF	TGTGCCTGGAGTAACAGCCAAGAGACCCAGTACTTC
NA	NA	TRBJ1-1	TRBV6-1	CASRRRGNTEAFF	TGTGCCAGCAGACGACGGGGGAACACTGAAGCTTTCTTT
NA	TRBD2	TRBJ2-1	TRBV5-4	CASSDGGYKNNEQFF	TGTGCCAGCAGTGACGGGGGGTATAAGAATAATGAGCAGTTCTTC
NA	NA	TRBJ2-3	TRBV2	CASSEEPMIGTQYF	TGTGCCAGCAGTGAAGAACCTATGATCGGTACGCAGTATTTT
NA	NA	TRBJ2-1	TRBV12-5	CASGLEGLGYNEQFF	TGTGCTAGTGGTTTGGAGGGGCTGGGGTACAATGAGCAGTTCTTC
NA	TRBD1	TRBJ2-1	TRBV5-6	CASSSDRGQYNEQFF	TGTGCCAGCAGCTCAGACAGGGGTCAGTACAATGAGCAGTTCTTC
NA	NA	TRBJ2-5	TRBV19	CASSPRAGHLQETQYF	TGTGCCAGTAGTCCCCGAGCTGGACACTTACAAGAGACCCAGTACTTC
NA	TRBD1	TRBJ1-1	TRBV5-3	CARSLRVPGQGEAFF	TGTGCCAGAAGCCTCAGAGTCCCGGGACAGGGTGAAGCTTTCTTT
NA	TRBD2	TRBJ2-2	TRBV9	CASSDIAGVAGELFF	TGTGCCAGCAGCGACATAGCGGGAGTGGCCGGGGAGCTGTTTTTT
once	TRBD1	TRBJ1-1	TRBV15	CATSREQGGDTEAFF	TGTGCCACCAGCAGAGAACAGGGGGGGGACACTGAAGCTTTCTTT
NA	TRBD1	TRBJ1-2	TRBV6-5	CASSQTDRVGYTF	TGTGCCAGCAGCCAAACCGACAGGGTCGGCTACACCTTC
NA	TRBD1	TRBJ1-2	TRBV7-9	CASSSGTGTDLYGYTF	TGTGCCAGCAGCTCGGGTACCGGGACAGATCTTTATGGCTACACCTTC
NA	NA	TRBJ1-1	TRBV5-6	CASSPTGLLTEAFF	TGTGCCAGCAGCCCCACAGGGCTGCTCACTGAAGCTTTCTTT
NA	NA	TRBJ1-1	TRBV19	CASSRGGLEAFF	TGTGCCAGTAGTAGAGGGGGTTTGGAAGCTTTCTTT
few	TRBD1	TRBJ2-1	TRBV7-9	CASSPGNRGHNNEQFF	TGTGCCAGCAGCCCGGGGAACAGGGGACACAACAATGAGCAGTTCTTC
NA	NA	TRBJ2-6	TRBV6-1	CASSASRVTGANVLTF	TGTGCCAGCAGTGCCAGCAGGGTAACTGGGGCCAACGTCCTGACTTTC
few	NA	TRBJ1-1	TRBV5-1	CASSGSGSTEAFF	TGCGCCAGCAGCGGGTCGGGGAGCACTGAAGCTTTCTTT
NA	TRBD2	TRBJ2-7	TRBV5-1	CASSRTSGVSYEQYF	TGCGCCAGCAGCCGGACTAGCGGGGTGTCCTACGAGCAGTACTTC
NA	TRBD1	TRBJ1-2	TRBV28	CASTRQGLGYTF	TGTGCCAGCACAAGACAGGGTTTAGGCTACACCTTC
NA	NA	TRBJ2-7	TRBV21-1	CASPGLAISYEQYF	TGTGCCAGCCCGGGACTAGCGATTTCCTACGAGCAGTACTTC
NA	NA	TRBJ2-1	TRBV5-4	CASSDATLANEQFF	TGTGCCAGCAGCGATGCTACCTTAGCCAATGAGCAGTTCTTC
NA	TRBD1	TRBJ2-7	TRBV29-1	CSIGTDNYEQYF	TGCAGCATCGGGACAGATAACTACGAGCAGTACTTC
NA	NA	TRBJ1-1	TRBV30	CAWSGGGENTEAFF	TGTGCCTGGAGTGGTGGGGGGGAAAACACTGAAGCTTTCTTT
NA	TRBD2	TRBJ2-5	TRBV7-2	CASSRRGGRETQYF	TGTGCCAGCAGCCGCCGGGGGGGGAGGGAGACCCAGTACTTC
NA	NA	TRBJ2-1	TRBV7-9	CASSPKTRVGDEQFF	TGTGCCAGCAGCCCTAAGACTAGAGTTGGCGATGAGCAGTTCTTC
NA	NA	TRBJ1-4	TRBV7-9	CASSLAAGGGEKLFF	TGTGCCAGCAGCTTAGCGGCAGGCGGGGGTGAAAAACTGTTTTTT
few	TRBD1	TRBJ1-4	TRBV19	CASSIAGGDEKLFF	TGTGCCAGTAGTATAGCAGGGGGCGATGAAAAACTGTTTTTT
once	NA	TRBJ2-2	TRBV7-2	CASSREGGANTGELFF	TGTGCCAGCAGCCGCGAGGGTGGGGCGAACACCGGGGAGCTGTTTTTT
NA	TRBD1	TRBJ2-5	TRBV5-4	CASSKGQGGETQYF	TGTGCCAGCAGCAAGGGACAGGGCGGGGAGACCCAGTACTTC
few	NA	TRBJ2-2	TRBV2	CANLKNRGGELFF	TGTGCCAACCTTAAGAACCGAGGCGGGGAGCTGTTTTTT
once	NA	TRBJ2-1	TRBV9	CASSVAASAHEQFF	TGTGCCAGCAGCGTAGCCGCTAGCGCGCATGAGCAGTTCTTC
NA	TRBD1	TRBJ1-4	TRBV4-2	CASSQSTGNPNEKLFF	TGTGCCAGCAGCCAATCGACAGGGAATCCTAATGAAAAACTGTTTTTT
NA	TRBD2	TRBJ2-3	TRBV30	CAWRNGGGYTDTQYF	TGTGCCTGGAGGAATGGGGGAGGGTACACAGATACGCAGTATTTT
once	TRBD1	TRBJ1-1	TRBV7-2	CASSLGPDRVTEAFF	TGTGCCAGCAGCTTGGGGCCGGACAGGGTAACTGAAGCTTTCTTT
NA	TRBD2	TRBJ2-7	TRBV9	CASSSGTSGALTLHEQYF	TGTGCCAGCAGCTCTGGGACTAGCGGGGCCCTTACGCTCCACGAGCAGTACTTC
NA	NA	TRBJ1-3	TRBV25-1	CASTSGDSGNTIYF	TGTGCCAGCACGTCAGGGGACTCTGGAAACACCATATATTTT
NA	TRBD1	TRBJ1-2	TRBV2	CASSEVPGGGYGYTF	TGTGCCAGCAGTGAAGTTCCAGGGGGCGGCTATGGCTACACCTTC
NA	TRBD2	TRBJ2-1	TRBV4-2	CASSQGRGQTSGRGNEQFF	TGTGCCAGCAGCCAAGGCCGAGGTCAGACTAGCGGGAGAGGAAATGAGCAGTTCTTC
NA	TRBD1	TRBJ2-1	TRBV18	CASSETGGAYNEQFF	TGTGCCAGCTCAGAGACAGGGGGCGCCTACAATGAGCAGTTCTTC
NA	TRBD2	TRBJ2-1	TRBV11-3	CASSLAAGGYNEQFF	TGTGCCAGCAGCTTAGCAGCGGGAGGATACAATGAGCAGTTCTTC
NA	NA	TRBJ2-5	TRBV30	CAWSASQETQYF	TGTGCCTGGAGTGCCAGTCAAGAGACCCAGTACTTC
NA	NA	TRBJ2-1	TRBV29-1	CSVELANTNEQFF	TGCAGCGTTGAACTAGCGAATACCAATGAGCAGTTCTTC